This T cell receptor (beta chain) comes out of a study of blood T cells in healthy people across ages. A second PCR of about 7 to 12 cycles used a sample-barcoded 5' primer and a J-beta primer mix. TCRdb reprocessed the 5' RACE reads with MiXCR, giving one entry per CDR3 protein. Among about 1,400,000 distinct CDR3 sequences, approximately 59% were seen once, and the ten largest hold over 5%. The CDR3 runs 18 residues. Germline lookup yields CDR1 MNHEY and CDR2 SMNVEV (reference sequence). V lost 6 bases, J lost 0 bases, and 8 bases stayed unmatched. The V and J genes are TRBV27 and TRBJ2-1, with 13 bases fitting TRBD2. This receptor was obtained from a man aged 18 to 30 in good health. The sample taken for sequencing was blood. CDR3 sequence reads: CASRVGGTSGTSYNEQFF. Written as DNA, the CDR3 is TGTGCCAGCAGGGTGGGGGGGACTAGCGGGACCTCCTACAATGAGCAGTTCTTC.